These 20 T cell receptor beta chains were all obtained from the same sample, sequenced in a study of T cell changes during pregnancy in multiple sclerosis. TCRdb keeps only in-frame clones here, not all; method: immunoSEQ multiplex PCR. This sample has some 69,000 clones, with around nine tenths found just once. The specimen was peripheral blood, collected in the second trimester of pregnancy. Receptor source: a female donor in good health, enrolled as a control in a pregnancy study.

CDR3 bases: TGTGCCAGCAGGGACAGGGATAGGGACGAGCAGTACTTC. It yields the protein CASRDRDRDEQYF. This sequence joins TRBV28 and TRBJ2-7; 8 bases agree with TRBD1. The CDR3 sequence is 13 residues long. After removal of 6 bases from V and 5 bases from J, the junction contained 6 bases not matched to a gene. CDR1 and CDR2 (germline): MDHEN, SYDVKM.

This chain joins TRBV11-2 and TRBJ2-3, with 14 bases that match TRBD2. The CDR3 loop spans 17 amino acids. CDR1 and CDR2 (germline): SGHAT, FQNNGV. After removal of 5 bases from V and 6 bases from J, the junction contained 10 bases not matched to a gene. This CDR3 reads CASSEGLAGGRRDTQYF. The CDR3 DNA is TGTGCCAGCAGCGAAGGACTAGCGGGGGGTCGAAGGGATACGCAGTATTTT.

This clone has only one observation. This chain links TRBV7-6 with TRBJ2-3; 13 bases fit TRBD2. V shed 1 base and J 6 bases; nucleotides not matched to a gene: 1. The CDR3 is made up of 15 amino acids. Germline CDR1 SGHVS, CDR2 FNYEAQ. The CDR3 region is CASSLGTSGGDTQYF. CDR3 nucleotide sequence: TGTGCCAGCAGCTTAGGGACTAGCGGGGGTGATACGCAGTATTTT.

The CDR3 protein is CAWSTYVYRTSGDQETQYF. The CDR3 nucleotides are TGTGCCTGGAGTACCTATGTGTATAGGACTAGCGGGGATCAAGAGACCCAGTACTTC. The V gene is TRBV30, the J gene TRBJ2-5; 12 nucleotides match TRBD2. The J segment lost 2 bases and the V segment lost 2 bases, leaving 15 bases of the junction unmatched. CDR3 length: 19 amino acids. The V gene's germline CDR1 is GTSNPN and CDR2 SVGIG (reference sequence).

V is TRBV30 and J is TRBJ1-4; weak D call: TRBD1 (5 bases). The CDR3 spans 14 residues. Germline V gene lookup returns CDR1 GTSNPN and CDR2 SVGIG (reference sequence). The V end was cut by 4 bases, the J end by 0 bases, with 9 bases between. The CDR3 protein is CAWNRGSTNEKLFF. CDR3 bases: TGTGCCTGGAATCGGGGGTCAACTAATGAAAAACTGTTTTTT.

This chain links TRBV19 with TRBJ1-6, with TRBD1 matching over 7 bases. This CDR3 region has 16 residues. The germline CDR1 and CDR2 sequences are LNHDA and SQIVND (reference sequence). Losses at the gene ends were 9 bases for V and 0 bases for J; bases not matched to a gene: 8. This CDR3 reads CASIDRASSYNSPLHF. The CDR3 DNA reads TGTGCCAGCATCGACAGGGCAAGCTCCTATAATTCACCCCTCCACTTT.

This clone is a singleton in its sample. The CDR3: CASIASMTDTQYF. The CDR3 bases are TGTGCCAGCATCGCTAGTATGACAGATACGCAGTATTTT. This chain connects TRBV5-6 to TRBJ2-3; D uncertain. Germline CDR1 SGHDT, CDR2 YYEEEE. This CDR3 has 13 amino acids. With 6 bases removed from V and 3 bases from J, the gap between germline ends came to 11 bases.

V is TRBV28 and J is TRBJ2-1, with 7 bases that match TRBD2. The CDR3 totals 14 residues. The V segment lost 6 bases and the J segment 9 bases; nucleotides outside the gene matches: 11. Germline assignment: CDR1 MDHEN and CDR2 SYDVKM. The CDR3 here is CASSLTSARGEQFF. The CDR3 DNA reads TGTGCCAGCAGCCTCACTAGCGCCCGGGGTGAGCAGTTCTTC.

The chain combines TRBV19 with TRBJ2-6, with 9 bases lining up with TRBD1. The CDR3 spans 16 residues. V gave up 6 bases and J gave up 0 bases; unmatched junction bases: 3. CDR1 is LNHDA, CDR2 SQIVND, per germline (reference sequence). The CDR3 spells CASRETGGSGANVLTF. For the CDR3, the DNA is TGTGCCAGTAGGGAGACAGGGGGCTCTGGGGCCAACGTCCTGACTTTC.

The genes are TRBV29-1 and TRBJ2-1; D is perhaps TRBD2 (6 bases). V was shortened by 7 bases and J by 0 bases, with 19 bases between the two germline ends. This CDR3 is 16 amino acids long. From germline, CDR1 is SQVTM and CDR2 ANQGSEA. The CDR3 here is CSGLGTSGGSYNEQFF. The CDR3 region has the DNA TGCAGCGGATTAGGAACTTCCGGGGGCTCCTACAATGAGCAGTTCTTC.

This clone was counted a few times. The J gene is TRBJ2-1, the V gene TRBV29-1; 9 bases match TRBD1. J was trimmed by 7 bases and V by 3 bases; bases with no gene match: 13. Germline-derived CDR1 and CDR2 are SQVTM and ANQGSEA. This CDR3 region has 16 residues. The CDR3 region has the DNA TGCAGCGTTGATGGGCTACAGGGGGCATCGGTTAATGAGCAGTTCTTC. Residues: CSVDGLQGASVNEQFF.

The chain links TRBV10-3 to TRBJ2-3, with D tentatively TRBD2 (6 bases). The CDR3 totals 14 residues. Between the trimmed V and J ends, which lost 3 bases and 5 bases, there was a span of 12 bases. Germline V gene sequence: CDR1 ENHRY, CDR2 SYGVKD. CDR3 region: CAISDAGPGDTQYF. CDR3 bases: TGTGCCATCAGTGACGCGGGGCCGGGAGATACGCAGTATTTT.

This sequence joins TRBV9 and TRBJ2-6; a weak D match, TRBD2 (6 bases). V dropped 0 bases and J dropped 1 base, with 11 bases sitting between them. This CDR3 has 17 residues. CDR1 and CDR2 from the germline V gene are SGDLS and YYNGEE. This chain's CDR3 is CASSVGNRGSGANVLTF. Here the CDR3 DNA reads TGTGCCAGCAGCGTAGGTAATCGGGGGTCTGGGGCCAACGTCCTGACTTTC.

The CDR3 DNA reads TGTGCCAGCAGCTTAGGAGGGACAGGGGGCATGAACACTGAAGCTTTCTTT. Encoded protein: CASSLGGTGGMNTEAFF. This chain connects TRBV7-2 to TRBJ1-1, with 12 bases aligning to TRBD1. Germline V gives CDR1 SGHTA, CDR2 FQGNSA. The CDR3 consists of 17 residues. V dropped 1 base and J dropped 0; count of bases not matched to a gene: 3. Using reference TRBV7-2 and TRBJ1-1 for the parts outside the CDR3, the full variable domain is GAGVSQSPSNKVTEKGKDVELRCDPISGHTALYWYRQSLGQGLEFLIYFQGNSAPDKSGLPSDRFSAERTGGSVSTLTIQRTQQEDSAVYLCASSLGGTGGMNTEAFFGQGTRLTVV.

V usage is TRBV18 and J usage is TRBJ1-1; 7 nucleotides agree with TRBD1. This CDR3 spans 15 amino acids. V shed 3 bases, J shed 0 bases, and the junction held 4 bases outside the gene matches. Germline V gene lookup returns CDR1 KGHSH and CDR2 LQKENI. The CDR3 DNA is TGTGCCAGCTCACCGGGACAGACTTTGAACACTGAAGCTTTCTTT. It is translated as CASSPGQTLNTEAFF.

V is TRBV7-2 and J is TRBJ2-3, with D possibly matching TRBD1 (5 bases). V lost 1 base and J lost 3, with 11 bases in between. CDR3 size: 15 residues. Germline lookup yields CDR1 SGHTA and CDR2 FQGNSA. In DNA, the CDR3 is TGTGCCAGCAGCTTAGGAATAGGGGAAACAGATACGCAGTATTTT. This translates into CASSLGIGETDTQYF. Together with reference TRBV7-2 and TRBJ2-3, the CDR3 gives the full variable domain: GAGVSQSPSNKVTEKGKDVELRCDPISGHTALYWYRQSLGQGLEFLIYFQGNSAPDKSGLPSDRFSAERTGGSVSTLTIQRTQQEDSAVYLCASSLGIGETDTQYFGPGTRLTVL.

To note about this clone: The junction departs from the called germline gene at one end, perhaps through a read error. V is TRBV7-7 and J is TRBJ1-4, with 8 bases identical to TRBD1. From germline, CDR1 is SSHAT and CDR2 FNYEAQ (reference sequence). The CDR3 covers 15 residues. CDR3 loop: CASSPTGAFIEKLFF. The CDR3 DNA sequence: TGTGCTAGCAGCCCGACAGGGGCCTTTATTGAAAAACTGTTTTTT.

The chain recombines TRBV30 with TRBJ1-1; 11 bases agree with TRBD1. Germline V CDR1 and CDR2: GTSNPN, SVGIG (reference sequence). Losses at the gene ends were 5 bases for V and 5 bases for J; bases not matched to a gene: 13. There are 16 residues in the CDR3. The CDR3 bases are TGTGCCTGGTCCCGAGGACAGGGGGCCTTCCGGACTGAAGCTTTCTTT. This encodes CAWSRGQGAFRTEAFF.

The V and J genes are TRBV6-4 and TRBJ1-5; 7 nucleotides match TRBD1. This CDR3 has 13 amino acids. CDR1 is MRHNA and CDR2 is SNTAGT in the germline V gene. V dropped 4 bases and J dropped 7; count of bases not matched to a gene: 4. The CDR3, as DNA: TGTGCCAGCAGTGCGGAAGGGGGCCAGCCCCAGCATTTT. Translating it yields CASSAEGGQPQHF.

The chain links TRBV9 to TRBJ2-5, with D maybe TRBD2 (6 bases). Germline CDR1 reads SGDLS; CDR2 reads YYNGEE. V was clipped by 4 bases and J by 5 bases, with 18 bases between them. The CDR3 runs 15 residues. CDR3 nucleotide sequence: TGTGCCAGCAGCAAAGATTCCGGGACTCGGGAGACCCAGTACTTC. Its protein product is CASSKDSGTRETQYF.